This T cell receptor (beta chain) was recorded in a study of Ad26.COV2.S vaccination and SARS-CoV-2 variants. Looking at the study overall: Donor allocation was to the COV1001 Ad26.COV2.S trial arm. Once, or twice with 56 days between doses, Ad26.COV2.S was given intramuscularly.

This CDR3 region has 14 residues. The ends were cut back, 1 base at V and 4 bases at J, with 10 bases in the middle. The V gene's germline CDR1 is SGHNT and CDR2 YENEEA. Study results and caveats: Using TCR breadth and depth analyses may have led to underestimated total T cell responses. Vaccine recipients showed a spike-specific TCR breadth that was higher than in placebo recipients.

Concerning this clone: The antigen is undetermined.

Clones were sequenced by immunoSEQ multiplex PCR, and TCRdb holds only the in-frame ones, with some missing. The profile shows 400,000 to 500,000 clones, over 75% of them singletons. The treatment denotes: some 20 received Ad26.COV2.S at low or high dose, single or two shots; five or six received placebo; per-sample allocation not given. Repertoires come from day 63 after the first vaccine or placebo injection. The specimen comprised peripheral blood, sampled in a trial of Ad26.COV2.S vaccine versus placebo. This chain uses TRBV11-3 with TRBJ2-5, with D perhaps TRBD1 (6 bases). The TCR comes from a person aged 18 to 65 who received the Ad26.COV2.S COVID-19 vaccine or a placebo. CDR3: CASSLGQGIETQYF. The CDR3 bases are TGTGCCAGCAGCTTAGGTCAGGGGATAGAGACCCAGTACTTC.